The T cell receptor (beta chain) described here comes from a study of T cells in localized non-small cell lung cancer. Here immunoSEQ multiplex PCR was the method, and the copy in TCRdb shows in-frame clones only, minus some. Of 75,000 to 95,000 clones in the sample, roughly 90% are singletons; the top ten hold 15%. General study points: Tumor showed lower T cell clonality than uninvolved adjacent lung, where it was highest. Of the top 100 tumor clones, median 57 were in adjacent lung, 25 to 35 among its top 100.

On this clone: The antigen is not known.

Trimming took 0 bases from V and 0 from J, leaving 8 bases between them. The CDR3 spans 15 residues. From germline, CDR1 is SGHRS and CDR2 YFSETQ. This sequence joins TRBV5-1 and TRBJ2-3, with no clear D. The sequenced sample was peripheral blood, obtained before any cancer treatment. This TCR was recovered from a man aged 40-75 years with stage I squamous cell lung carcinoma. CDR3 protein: CASSLDQPSTDTQYF. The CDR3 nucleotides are TGCGCCAGCAGCTTGGATCAGCCGAGCACAGATACGCAGTATTTT.